This TCR beta chain was recorded in a study of beta chain features in type 1 diabetes. On the study more broadly: Sorted cells, about 98,000,000 in number, were examined across all samples. Study-wide findings and caveats: In type 1 diabetes patients, VDJ junctions had fewer insertions; deletions at these junctions were more frequent.

It was via CD45RO/CCR7/CD25/CD127/CD95/CD27 that CD4+ naive, central memory, regulatory and stem cell-like memory cells were sorted. cDNA synthesis used the whole RNA isolate, giving expressed TCRB sequences. Clones were sequenced by immunoSEQ multiplex PCR, and TCRdb holds only the in-frame ones, with some missing. Altogether 250,000 to 350,000 clones are present, about 11% being singletons, with the ten largest covering about 0.015%. The CDR3 totals 15 residues. With 1 base removed from V and 0 bases from J, the gap between germline ends came to 10 bases. Germline assignment: CDR1 SGHTA and CDR2 FQGNSA. In its sample, this clone was seen a few times. Its target is not known.

The chain is built from TRBV7-2 and TRBJ2-7, with D possibly TRBD2 on 5 matching bases. Sequenced: naive CD4+ T cells from blood. The sequence came from a woman in her twenties or thirties in good health. DNA of the CDR3: TGTGCCAGCAGCTTAGACAGAACTAGCTCCTACGAGCAGTACTTC. Its protein product is CASSLDRTSSYEQYF.